This T cell receptor (beta chain) was recovered during a study of shared clonotypes between healthy human individuals. Broader study findings: Large depth notwithstanding, sorted-subset sequencing proved incomplete by rarefaction.

Notes on this clone: Antigen: not known.

The germline CDR1 and CDR2 sequences are KGHSH and LQKENI. Trimming removed 7 bases from V and 1 base from J, with 13 bases in between. The CDR3 contains 14 residues. The investigators split CD4+ cells into a CD45RA+ naive subset and a CD45RA-negative memory subset. Deep level was the assay's run setting. In replicate PCRs of sorted subsets, 150 to 200 ng DNA, about 30,000 T cell genomes, was used. Profiling relied on immunoSEQ multiplex PCR, and the TCRdb table lists in-frame clones only, not all of them. This repertoire shows 2 million to 2.5 million clones, around 92% found once; its top ten account for about 0.36%.

This TCR came from a man between 18 and 35 years old in good health. Some clones in this sample may be carry-over from other donors' samples. This chain connects TRBV18 to TRBJ1-1, with no clear D. The source material was naive CD4+ T cells from PBMCs. Described subset: CD45RA+ positively selected. CDR3 nucleotide sequence: TGTGCCAGCTTGGCAACCGACGGGAACACTGAAGCTTTCTTT. This encodes CASLATDGNTEAFF.